These 2 T cell receptor beta chains originate from one sample sequenced in a study of yellow fever vaccine responses in identical twins. TCRdb ran MiXCR on the RT-PCR reads and lists one entry per CDR3 protein. The table shows around 5,800 distinct CDR3 sequences, with over 60% occurring only once. The sample in question was T cells from blood (PBMCs), unsorted or a sorted subset (not recorded which), obtained before or after yellow fever vaccination (not recorded which). The receptors come from a woman under 30 who received the yellow fever vaccine.

This clonotype has a handful of counts. The rearrangement links TRBV7-2 to TRBJ2-2; 7 bases fit TRBD2. The CDR3 is 13 residues long. V gave up 5 bases and J gave up 7 bases; unmatched junction bases: 4. CDR1 is SGHTA, CDR2 FQGNSA, per germline. The CDR3 DNA is TGTGCCAGCAGCAGGAGGACTAGCGGGGAGCTGTTTTTT. Translating gives CASSRRTSGELFF.

The V and J genes are TRBV27 and TRBJ2-3, with D maybe TRBD1 (5 bases). V was shortened by 5 bases and J by 7 bases, with 13 bases between the two germline ends. Germline V CDR1 and CDR2: MNHEY, SMNVEV (reference sequence). The CDR3 consists of 13 residues. CDR3 nucleotides: TGTGCCAGCAGTCAGGGAATGTTAAATACGCAGTATTTT. Translating it yields CASSQGMLNTQYF.